These T cell receptor beta chains were read from a single sample in a study of cytomegalovirus exposure and HLA in healthy donors. Only in-frame clones appear in the TCRdb table, and some are missing; sequencing was by immunoSEQ multiplex PCR. The profile shows under 200,000 clones, 80% to 90% of them singletons. Sequenced: PBMCs. Receptor source: a man aged 18 to 35 in good health and CMV-seropositive. Both conserved end residues are part of each CDR3. The order of the fields is D gene, clone size, J gene, V gene, CDR3 protein, CDR3 DNA. A D gene is named only where the DNA matches it firmly. Size is stated for part of the rows, as once, few or many counts, or as a class when the clone is expanded.

TRBD2 | few | TRBJ2-7 | TRBV15 | CATSWGLGEREQYF | TGTGCCACCAGCTGGGGACTAGGGGAGCGGGAGCAGTACTTC
. | . | TRBJ2-2 | TRBV5-4 | CASSLGPGTRNTGELFF | TGTGCCAGCAGCTTGGGTCCCGGGACACGGAACACCGGGGAGCTGTTTTTT
TRBD1 | . | TRBJ2-2 | TRBV9 | CASSTRGQGANTGELFF | TGTGCCAGCAGCACCCGCGGACAGGGAGCGAACACCGGGGAGCTGTTTTTT
TRBD1 | . | TRBJ2-7 | TRBV7-2 | CASSFVGQGGDEQYF | TGTGCCAGCAGCTTCGTAGGACAGGGTGGGGACGAGCAGTACTTC
. | . | TRBJ2-1 | TRBV7-2 | CASSLPYRDNEQFF | TGTGCCAGCAGCTTACCCTACAGGGACAATGAGCAGTTCTTC
TRBD1 | . | TRBJ1-5 | TRBV6-5 | CASSHDRGGNQPQHF | TGTGCCAGCAGCCACGACAGGGGCGGCAATCAGCCCCAGCATTTT
. | once | TRBJ1-2 | TRBV5-6 | CASSFQGVHGYTF | TGTGCCAGCAGCTTTCAAGGGGTCCATGGCTACACCTTC
TRBD2 | once | TRBJ2-5 | TRBV4-2 | CASSQGPGTSPETQYF | TGTGCCAGCAGCCAAGGGCCCGGGACTAGCCCCGAGACCCAGTACTTC
. | . | TRBJ2-3 | TRBV4-2 | CASSHRRGAGADTQYF | TGTGCCAGCAGCCATCGACGGGGGGCGGGGGCAGATACGCAGTATTTT
. | . | TRBJ2-5 | TRBV7-7 | CASSLEPPPETQYF | TGTGCCAGCAGCTTAGAGCCACCTCCAGAGACCCAGTACTTC
TRBD1 | few | TRBJ2-7 | TRBV5-1 | CASSLDRGVFDEQYF | TGCGCCAGCAGCTTGGACAGGGGCGTATTCGACGAGCAGTACTTC
. | . | TRBJ1-2 | TRBV6-1 | CASSEWTDHGYTF | TGTGCCAGCAGTGAATGGACAGATCACGGCTACACCTTC
. | . | TRBJ2-2 | TRBV29-1 | CSVGPLSGTGELFF | TGCAGCGTTGGTCCCTTGTCGGGCACCGGGGAGCTGTTTTTT
TRBD1 | . | TRBJ1-4 | TRBV14 | CASSLDRGREKLFF | TGTGCCAGCAGCTTGGACAGGGGGCGGGAAAAACTGTTTTTT
. | . | TRBJ1-2 | TRBV4-3 | CASSRGDYGYTF | TGCGCCAGCAGCCGAGGTGACTATGGCTACACCTTC
TRBD2 | . | TRBJ2-5 | TRBV5-1 | CASSELAGGGETQYF | TGCGCCAGCAGCGAATTAGCGGGGGGCGGGGAGACCCAGTACTTC
TRBD1 | . | TRBJ2-5 | TRBV5-1 | CASSSNGDRPQETQYF | TGCGCCAGCAGCTCGAATGGGGACAGGCCTCAAGAGACCCAGTACTTC